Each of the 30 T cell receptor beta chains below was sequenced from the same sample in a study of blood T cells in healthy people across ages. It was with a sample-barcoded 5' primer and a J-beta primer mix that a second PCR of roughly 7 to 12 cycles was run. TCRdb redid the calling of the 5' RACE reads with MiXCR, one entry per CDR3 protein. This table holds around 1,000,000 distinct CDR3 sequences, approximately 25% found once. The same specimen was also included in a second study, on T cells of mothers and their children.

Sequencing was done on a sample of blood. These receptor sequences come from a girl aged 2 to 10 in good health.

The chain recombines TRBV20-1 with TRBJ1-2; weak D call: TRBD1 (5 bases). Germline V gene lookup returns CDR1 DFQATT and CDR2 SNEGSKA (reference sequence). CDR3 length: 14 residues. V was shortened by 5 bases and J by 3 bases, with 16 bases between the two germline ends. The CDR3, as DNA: TGCAGTGCTGGGGACGCCCCGAGTGACTATGGCTACACCTTC. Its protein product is CSAGDAPSDYGYTF.

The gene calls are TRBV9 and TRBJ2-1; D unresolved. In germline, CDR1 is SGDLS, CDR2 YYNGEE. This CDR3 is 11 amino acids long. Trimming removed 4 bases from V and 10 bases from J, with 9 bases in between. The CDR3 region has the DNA TGTGCCAGCAGCACCCCCCGGGAGCAGTTCTTC. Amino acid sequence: CASSTPREQFF. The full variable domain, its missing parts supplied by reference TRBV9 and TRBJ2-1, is DSGVTQTPKHLITATGQRVTLRCSPRSGDLSVYWYQQSLDQGLQFLIQYYNGEERAKGNILERFSAQQFPDLHSELNLSSLELGDSALYFCASSTPREQFFGPGTRLTVL.

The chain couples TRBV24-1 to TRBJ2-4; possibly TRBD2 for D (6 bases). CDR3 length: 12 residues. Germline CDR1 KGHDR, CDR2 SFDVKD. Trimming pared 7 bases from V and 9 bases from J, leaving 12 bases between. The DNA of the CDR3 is TGTGCCACCAGCTCCGCGGGGAGCATTCAGTACTTC. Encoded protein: CATSSAGSIQYF.

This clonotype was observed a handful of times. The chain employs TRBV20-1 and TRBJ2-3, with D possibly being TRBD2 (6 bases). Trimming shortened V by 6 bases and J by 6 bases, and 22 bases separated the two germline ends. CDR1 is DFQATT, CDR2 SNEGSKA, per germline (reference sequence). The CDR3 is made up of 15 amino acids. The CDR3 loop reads CSAPGPDYWGDTQYF. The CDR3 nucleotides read TGCAGTGCCCCGGGCCCGGACTACTGGGGTGATACGCAGTATTTT.

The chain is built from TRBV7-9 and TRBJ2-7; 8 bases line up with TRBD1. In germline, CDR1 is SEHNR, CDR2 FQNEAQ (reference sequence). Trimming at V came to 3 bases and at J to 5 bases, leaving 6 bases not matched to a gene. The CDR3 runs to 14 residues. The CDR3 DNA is TGTGCCAGCAGCTTCATGGGACAGGCAAACGAGCAGTACTTC. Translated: CASSFMGQANEQYF.

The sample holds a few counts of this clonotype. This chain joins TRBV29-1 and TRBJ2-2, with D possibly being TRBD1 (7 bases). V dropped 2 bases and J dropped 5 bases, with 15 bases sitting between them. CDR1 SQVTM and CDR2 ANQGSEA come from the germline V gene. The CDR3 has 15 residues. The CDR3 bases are TGCAGCGTTGAACTGGGCAGGGGGGAAACCGGGGAGCTGTTTTTT. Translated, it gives CSVELGRGETGELFF.

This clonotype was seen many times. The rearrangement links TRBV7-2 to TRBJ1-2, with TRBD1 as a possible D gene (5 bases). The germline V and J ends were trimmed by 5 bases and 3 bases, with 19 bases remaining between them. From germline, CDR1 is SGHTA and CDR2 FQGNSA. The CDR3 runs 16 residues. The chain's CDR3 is CASSPPGGNHYYGYTF. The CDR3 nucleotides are TGTGCCAGCAGCCCCCCGGGGGGTAATCATTACTATGGCTACACCTTC.

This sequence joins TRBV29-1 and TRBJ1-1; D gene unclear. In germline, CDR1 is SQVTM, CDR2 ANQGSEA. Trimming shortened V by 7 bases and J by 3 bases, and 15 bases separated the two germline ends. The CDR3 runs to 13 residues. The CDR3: CSAFGPVDTEAFF. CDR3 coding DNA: TGCAGCGCTTTCGGTCCGGTGGACACTGAAGCTTTCTTT.

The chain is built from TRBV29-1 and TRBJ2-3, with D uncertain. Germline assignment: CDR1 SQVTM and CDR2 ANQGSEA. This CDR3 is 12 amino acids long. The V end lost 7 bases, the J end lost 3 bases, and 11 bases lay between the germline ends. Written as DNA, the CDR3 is TGCAGCGCCGTTAGTGGGACAGATACGCAGTATTTT. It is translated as CSAVSGTDTQYF.

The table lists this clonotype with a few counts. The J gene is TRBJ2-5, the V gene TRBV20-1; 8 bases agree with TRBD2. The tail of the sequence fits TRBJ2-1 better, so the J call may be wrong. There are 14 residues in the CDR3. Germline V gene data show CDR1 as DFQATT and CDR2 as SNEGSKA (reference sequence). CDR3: CSAQSGSKVNEQFF. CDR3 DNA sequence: TGCAGTGCTCAAAGCGGGAGTAAAGTCAATGAGCAGTTCTTC.

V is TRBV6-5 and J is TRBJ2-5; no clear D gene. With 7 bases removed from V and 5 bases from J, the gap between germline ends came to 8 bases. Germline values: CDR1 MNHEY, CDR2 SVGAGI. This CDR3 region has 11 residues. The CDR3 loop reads CASTHGETQYF. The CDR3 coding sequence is TGTGCCAGCACCCACGGGGAGACCCAGTACTTC.

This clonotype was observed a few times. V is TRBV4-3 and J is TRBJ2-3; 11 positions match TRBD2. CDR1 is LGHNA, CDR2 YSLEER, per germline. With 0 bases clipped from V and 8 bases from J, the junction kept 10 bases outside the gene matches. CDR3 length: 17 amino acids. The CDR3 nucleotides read TGCGCCAGCAGCCAAGATTTGATTAGCGGGGGGGCGGGTACGCAGTATTTT. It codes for CASSQDLISGGAGTQYF.

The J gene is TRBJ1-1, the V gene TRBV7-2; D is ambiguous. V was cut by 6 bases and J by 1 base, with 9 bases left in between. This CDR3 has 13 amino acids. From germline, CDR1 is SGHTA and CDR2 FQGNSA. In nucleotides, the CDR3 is TGTGCCAGCAGGGGTCCAGGGAACACTGAAGCTTTCTTT. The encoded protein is CASRGPGNTEAFF.

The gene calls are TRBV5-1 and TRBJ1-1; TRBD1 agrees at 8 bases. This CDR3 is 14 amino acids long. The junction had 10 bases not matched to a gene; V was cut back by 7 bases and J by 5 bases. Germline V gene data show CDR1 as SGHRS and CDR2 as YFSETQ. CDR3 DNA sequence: TGCGCCAGCTACGATCAGGGGGCTTTGACTGAAGCTTTCTTT. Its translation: CASYDQGALTEAFF. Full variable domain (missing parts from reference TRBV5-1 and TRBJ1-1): KAGVTQTPRYLIKTRGQQVTLSCSPISGHRSVSWYQQTPGQGLQFLFEYFSETQRNKGNFPGRFSGRQFSNSRSEMNVSTLELGDSALYLCASYDQGALTEAFFGQGTRLTVV.

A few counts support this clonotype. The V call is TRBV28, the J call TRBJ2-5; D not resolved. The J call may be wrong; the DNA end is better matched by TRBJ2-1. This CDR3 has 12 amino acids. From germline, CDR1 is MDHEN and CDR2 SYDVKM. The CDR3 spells CASSLFGLEQFF. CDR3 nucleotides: TGTGCCAGCAGTTTATTTGGGTTGGAGCAGTTCTTC.

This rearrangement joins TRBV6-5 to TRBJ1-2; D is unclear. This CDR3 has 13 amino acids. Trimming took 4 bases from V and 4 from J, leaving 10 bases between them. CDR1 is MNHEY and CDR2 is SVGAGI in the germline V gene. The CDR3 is CASSWQASYGYTF. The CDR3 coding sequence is TGTGCCAGCAGTTGGCAGGCCAGCTATGGCTACACCTTC.

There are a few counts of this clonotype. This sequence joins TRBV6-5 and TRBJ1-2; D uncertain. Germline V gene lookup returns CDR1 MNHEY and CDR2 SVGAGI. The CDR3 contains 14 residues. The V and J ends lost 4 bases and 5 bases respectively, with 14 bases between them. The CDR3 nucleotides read TGTGCCAGCAGTTCCCCCCCTGGATTATATGGCTACACCTTC. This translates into CASSSPPGLYGYTF.

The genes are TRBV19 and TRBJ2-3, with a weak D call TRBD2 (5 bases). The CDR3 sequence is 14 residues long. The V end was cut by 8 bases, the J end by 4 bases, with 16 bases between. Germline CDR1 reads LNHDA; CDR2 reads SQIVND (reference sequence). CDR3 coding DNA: TGTGCCAGTGGGGAGCTTCCTATTTCAGATACGCAGTATTTT. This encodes CASGELPISDTQYF.

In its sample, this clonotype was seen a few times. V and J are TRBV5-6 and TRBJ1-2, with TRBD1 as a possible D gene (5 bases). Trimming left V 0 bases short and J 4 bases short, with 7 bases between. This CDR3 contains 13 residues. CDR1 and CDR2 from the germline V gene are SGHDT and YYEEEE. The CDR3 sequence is CASSLEQVYGYTF. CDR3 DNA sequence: TGTGCCAGCAGCTTGGAACAGGTCTATGGCTACACCTTC.

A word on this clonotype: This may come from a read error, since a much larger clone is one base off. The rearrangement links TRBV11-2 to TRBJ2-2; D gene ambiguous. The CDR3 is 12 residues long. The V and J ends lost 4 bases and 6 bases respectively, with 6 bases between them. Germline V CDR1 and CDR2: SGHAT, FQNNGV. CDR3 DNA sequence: TGTGCCAGCAGCTGGACGGCCGGGGAGCTGTTTTTT. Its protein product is CASSWTAGELFF.

The CDR3 bases are TGTGCCACCAGTGATTCTAACGTCGGGACAGCCTATGGCTACACCTTC. It yields the protein CATSDSNVGTAYGYTF. V and J are TRBV24-1 and TRBJ1-2; 7 bases align to TRBD1. The CDR3 has 16 amino acids. Germline V gene lookup returns CDR1 KGHDR and CDR2 SFDVKD. J was trimmed by 4 bases and V by 2 bases; bases with no gene match: 9.

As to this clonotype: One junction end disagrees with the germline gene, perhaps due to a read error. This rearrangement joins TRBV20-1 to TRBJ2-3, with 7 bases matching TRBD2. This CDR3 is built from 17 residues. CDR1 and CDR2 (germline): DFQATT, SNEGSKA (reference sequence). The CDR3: CSARVRKWDYPTDAQYF. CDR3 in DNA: TGCAGTGCTAGAGTTCGGAAGTGGGACTACCCTACAGATGCGCAGTATTTT.

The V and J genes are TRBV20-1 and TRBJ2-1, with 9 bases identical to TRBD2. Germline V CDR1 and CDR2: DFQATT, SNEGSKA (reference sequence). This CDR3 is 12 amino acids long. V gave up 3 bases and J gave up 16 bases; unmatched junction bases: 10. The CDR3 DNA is TGCAGTGCTAGCAACGAGGGCGGGAGGGCTTTCTTC. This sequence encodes CSASNEGGRAFF.

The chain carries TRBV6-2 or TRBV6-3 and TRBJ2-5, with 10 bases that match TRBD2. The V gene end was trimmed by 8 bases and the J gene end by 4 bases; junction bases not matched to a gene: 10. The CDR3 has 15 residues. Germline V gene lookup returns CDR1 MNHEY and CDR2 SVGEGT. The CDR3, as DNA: TGTGCCAGCGGGAAAGGACTAGCGGCACGAGAGACCCAGTACTTC. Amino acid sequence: CASGKGLAARETQYF.

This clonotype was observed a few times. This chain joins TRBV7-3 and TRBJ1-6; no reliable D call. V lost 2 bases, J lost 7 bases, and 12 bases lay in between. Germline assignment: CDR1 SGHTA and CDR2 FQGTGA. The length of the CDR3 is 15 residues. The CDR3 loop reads CASSLSAASNSPLHF. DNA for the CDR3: TGTGCCAGCAGCTTATCGGCGGCTAGCAATTCACCCCTCCACTTT.

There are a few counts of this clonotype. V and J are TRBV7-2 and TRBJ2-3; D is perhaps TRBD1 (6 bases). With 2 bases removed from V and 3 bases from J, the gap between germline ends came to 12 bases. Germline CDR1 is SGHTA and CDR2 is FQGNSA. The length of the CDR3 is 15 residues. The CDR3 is CASSLSNRVTDTQYF. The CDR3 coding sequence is TGTGCCAGCAGCTTATCAAACAGGGTTACAGATACGCAGTATTTT.

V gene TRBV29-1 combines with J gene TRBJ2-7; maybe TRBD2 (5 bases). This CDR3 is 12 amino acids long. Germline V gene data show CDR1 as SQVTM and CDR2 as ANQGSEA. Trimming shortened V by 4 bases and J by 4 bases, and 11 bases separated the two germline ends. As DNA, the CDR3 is TGCAGCGTTGTTGGAGGCCAGTACGAGCAGTACTTC. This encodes CSVVGGQYEQYF.

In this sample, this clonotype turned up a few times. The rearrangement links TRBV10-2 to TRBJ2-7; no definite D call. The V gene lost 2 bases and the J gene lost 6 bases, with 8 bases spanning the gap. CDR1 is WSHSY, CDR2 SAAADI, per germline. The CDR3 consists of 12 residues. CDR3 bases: TGCGCCAGCAGTGAGGACCAAAGCGAGCAGTACTTC. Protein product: CASSEDQSEQYF.

The DNA of the CDR3 is TGCAGCGTTGTATCGGACGGAAACAATGAGCAGTTCTTC. Amino acid sequence: CSVVSDGNNEQFF. The J gene is TRBJ2-1, the V gene TRBV29-1, with D unclear. The CDR3 is 13 residues long. CDR1 and CDR2 (germline): SQVTM, ANQGSEA. V lost 4 bases, J lost 5 bases, and 12 bases lay in between.

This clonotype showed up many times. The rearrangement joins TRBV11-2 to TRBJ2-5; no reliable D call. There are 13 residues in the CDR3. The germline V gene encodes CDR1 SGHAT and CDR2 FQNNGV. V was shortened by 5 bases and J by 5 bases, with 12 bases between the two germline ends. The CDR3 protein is CASSLSRRETQYF. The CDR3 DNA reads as TGTGCCAGCAGCCTTAGCCGGCGGGAGACCCAGTACTTC.